The 20 T cell receptor beta chains reported below all come from one sample, sequenced in a study of OX40 agonist ivuxolimab in advanced cancers. Profiling relied on immunoSEQ multiplex PCR, and the TCRdb table lists in-frame clones only, not all of them. The sample includes 31,000 or so clones, about 88% of them seen just once. Sequenced here: CD4+ or CD8+ T cells sorted from blood, sampled in a trial of the OX40 agonist ivuxolimab. These receptors all stem from an adult with an advanced solid tumor such as melanoma, head and neck, liver or kidney cancer.

The V gene is TRBV28, the J gene TRBJ2-1; D possibly corresponds to TRBD1 (6 bases). V was clipped by 3 bases and J by 8 bases, with 17 bases between them. Germline assignment: CDR1 MDHEN and CDR2 SYDVKM. The CDR3 totals 15 residues. The CDR3 DNA is TGTGCCAGCAGTTTGTACAGGGAAGTCAGTTATGAGCAGTTCTTC. Protein product: CASSLYREVSYEQFF.

V usage is TRBV7-6 and J usage is TRBJ1-5; D uncertain. Germline CDR1 is SGHVS and CDR2 is FNYEAQ. Trimming cost V 1 base and J 10 bases, with 11 bases left between them. This CDR3 contains 13 residues. This CDR3 reads CASSLDRWKPQHF. The CDR3 DNA sequence: TGTGCCAGCAGCTTAGATCGGTGGAAACCCCAGCATTTT.

A single count supports this clone. The chain uses TRBV13 and TRBJ2-3; the D gene could be TRBD1 or TRBD2 (5 bases each). V was trimmed by 4 bases and J by 5 bases, leaving 13 bases between them. The CDR3 length is 14 residues. Per germline, CDR1 PRHDT and CDR2 FYEKMQ (reference sequence). The CDR3, as DNA: TGTGCCAGCAGCTCCCGGGACCCACGAGATACGCAGTATTTT. Translation gives CASSSRDPRDTQYF.

The chain recombines TRBV6-5 with TRBJ2-7; TRBD2 agrees at 8 bases. Germline values: CDR1 MNHEY, CDR2 SVGAGI. This CDR3 has 14 amino acids. V dropped 2 bases and J dropped 6; count of bases not matched to a gene: 6. CDR3: CASSYVAGPGEQYF. The CDR3 DNA reads as TGTGCCAGCAGTTACGTAGCGGGGCCCGGCGAGCAGTACTTC.

The chain uses TRBV6-1 and TRBJ2-2; D possibly corresponds to TRBD2 (6 bases). The germline gives CDR1 MNHNS, CDR2 SASEGT. The CDR3 has 13 residues. Trimming pared 3 bases from V and 6 bases from J, leaving 8 bases between. DNA for the CDR3: TGTGCCAGCAGTGAGAGGGAGGCCGGGGAGCTGTTTTTT. Its translation is CASSEREAGELFF.

The V and J genes are TRBV4-1 and TRBJ2-7, with 9 positions matching TRBD1. J gave up 4 bases and V 3 bases, and 7 bases lay outside the gene matches. The CDR3 contains 15 residues. Per germline, CDR1 MGHRA and CDR2 YSYEKL. Written as DNA, the CDR3 is TGCGCCAGCAGCCAGGCTGAGACAGGGGGGTACGAGCAGTACTTC. This gives the protein CASSQAETGGYEQYF.

This clone was observed a single time. The CDR3 loop is CAWSVGAQETQYF. The CDR3 DNA sequence: TGTGCCTGGAGTGTAGGGGCACAAGAGACCCAGTACTTC. The rearrangement uses TRBV30 and TRBJ2-5, with D perhaps matching TRBD1 (5 bases). Germline V gives CDR1 GTSNPN, CDR2 SVGIG (reference sequence). The germline V and J ends were trimmed by 0 bases and 2 bases, with 7 bases remaining between them. There are 13 residues in the CDR3.

The CDR3 nucleotides are TGTGCCAGCAGCCAGATATGGACTAGCGGCCAAGAGACCCAGTACTTC. Translated: CASSQIWTSGQETQYF. The chain joins TRBV4-2 to TRBJ2-5, with 10 bases that match TRBD2. The germline gives CDR1 LGHNA, CDR2 YNFKEQ. After removal of 3 bases from V and 1 base from J, the junction contained 5 bases not matched to a gene. The CDR3 has 16 amino acids.

The table lists this clone with a count of one. The gene calls are TRBV7-3 and TRBJ2-3; D unresolved. CDR3 length: 15 residues. Trimming removed 2 bases from V and 1 base from J, with 10 bases in between. CDR1 and CDR2 (germline): SGHTA, FQGTGA. CDR3 coding DNA: TGTGCCAGCAGCTTAGACGTAAGGGGCACAGATACGCAGTATTTT. Translating it yields CASSLDVRGTDTQYF.

The chain joins TRBV27 to TRBJ2-7; 12 positions agree with TRBD2. This CDR3 is built from 16 residues. The J segment lost 5 bases and the V segment lost 5 bases, leaving 10 bases of the junction unmatched. Germline V lookup: CDR1 MNHEY, CDR2 SMNVEV (reference sequence). Here the CDR3 DNA reads TGTGCCAGCAGTCTCCCTTCTAGCGGGGGGGAAAACGAGCAGTACTTC. This translates into CASSLPSSGGENEQYF.

This chain joins TRBV27 and TRBJ2-7; the match to TRBD1 covers 11 bases. The CDR3 extends over 15 amino acids. Looked up from germline, CDR1 is MNHEY and CDR2 is SMNVEV (reference sequence). V shed 5 bases and J 6 bases; nucleotides not matched to a gene: 9. CDR3 nucleotides: TGTGCCAGCAGTCGGAGGGACAGGGGGTTCAGCGAGCAGTACTTC. This encodes CASSRRDRGFSEQYF.

The rearrangement joins TRBV5-6 to TRBJ2-1, with TRBD2 as a possible D gene (7 bases). V was cut by 4 bases and J by 9 bases, with 20 bases left in between. Germline V CDR1 and CDR2: SGHDT, YYEEEE. The CDR3 runs to 15 residues. CDR3 coding DNA: TGTGCCAGCAGCCCATTTTGGGGGGGGCGAGCTGAGCAGTTCTTC. Amino acid sequence: CASSPFWGGRAEQFF. Complete variable domain (other parts from reference TRBV5-6 and TRBJ2-1): DAGVTQSPTHLIKTRGQQVTLRCSPKSGHDTVSWYQQALGQGPQFIFQYYEEEERQRGNFPDRFSGHQFPNYSSELNVNALLLGDSALYLCASSPFWGGRAEQFFGPGTRLTVL.

The V call is TRBV6-9, the J call TRBJ2-7, with 11 positions matching TRBD2. This CDR3 comprises 18 residues. J gave up 3 bases and V 0 bases, and 10 bases lay outside the gene matches. The V gene's germline CDR1 is MNHGY and CDR2 SVAAGI. In DNA, the CDR3 is TGTGCCAGCAGTTATTCCCCTCCCGGGACTAGCGGTGGCTACGAGCAGTACTTC. Encoded protein: CASSYSPPGTSGGYEQYF.

This rearrangement joins TRBV6-6 to TRBJ2-5; D ambiguous. V gave up 0 bases and J gave up 5 bases, with 10 bases separating them. CDR3 length: 14 amino acids. Germline CDR1 reads MNHNY; CDR2 reads SVGAGI (reference sequence). The CDR3 is CASSYSMSRETQYF. The CDR3 DNA is TGTGCCAGCAGTTACTCGATGAGTAGGGAGACCCAGTACTTC.

The chain couples TRBV29-1 to TRBJ1-2; D is unresolved. V was cut by 7 bases and J by 0 bases, with 12 bases left in between. The CDR3 is made up of 13 amino acids. Per germline, CDR1 SQVTM and CDR2 ANQGSEA. In DNA form, the CDR3 reads TGCAGCGGTCAAACGGAGCCTAACTATGGCTACACCTTC. It is translated as CSGQTEPNYGYTF.

V and J are TRBV7-9 and TRBJ1-1, with TRBD1 matching 7 bases. CDR1 SEHNR and CDR2 FQNEAQ come from the germline V gene (reference sequence). This CDR3 comprises 15 residues. The V and J ends lost 4 bases and 2 bases, in that order; junction bases with no gene match: 7. The DNA for the CDR3 is TGTGCCAGCAGCTCAAGACAGGGTTCTAACACTGAAGCTTTCTTT. This encodes CASSSRQGSNTEAFF.

V usage is TRBV27 and J usage is TRBJ1-5, with TRBD1 matching 7 bases. CDR3 length: 15 residues. Germline lookup yields CDR1 MNHEY and CDR2 SMNVEV (reference sequence). Unmatched junction bases numbered 4, after V lost 2 bases and J lost 3 bases. The CDR3 region has the DNA TGTGCCAGCAGTTTACCGACAGGGAACAATCAGCCCCAGCATTTT. Protein sequence: CASSLPTGNNQPQHF.

This chain's CDR3 is CASSPERAGRSSYNEQFF. CDR3 in DNA: TGTGCCAGCAGTCCAGAGCGAGCCGGACGAAGCTCCTACAATGAGCAGTTCTTC. The rearrangement links TRBV5-4 to TRBJ2-1; D is unclear. The CDR3 loop spans 18 amino acids. From germline, CDR1 is SGHNT and CDR2 YYREEE (reference sequence). Trimming removed 5 bases from V and 0 bases from J, with 21 bases in between.

This clone was found once. The chain is built from TRBV28 and TRBJ1-5; 9 bases align to TRBD1. CDR1 is MDHEN and CDR2 is SYDVKM in the germline V gene. The CDR3 has 13 amino acids. The V gene end was trimmed by 10 bases and the J gene end by 6 bases; junction bases not matched to a gene: 7. Here the CDR3 DNA reads TGTGCCACCGTCGGACAGGGGCCTCAGCCCCAGCATTTT. Its translation is CATVGQGPQPQHF.

The count of this clone is one. This chain joins TRBV27 and TRBJ2-2; D remains ambiguous. Germline CDR1 MNHEY, CDR2 SMNVEV (reference sequence). CDR3 length equals 11 residues. Trimming removed 2 bases at V and 7 bases at J, with 2 bases between. CDR3: CASSLNGELFF. DNA for the CDR3: TGTGCCAGCAGTTTAAACGGGGAGCTGTTTTTT.